A selection of T cell receptor beta chains follows, all from one sample in a study of cytomegalovirus exposure and HLA in healthy donors. Profiling relied on immunoSEQ multiplex PCR, and the TCRdb table lists in-frame clones only, not all of them. The sample has 150,000 to 200,000 clones, 70% to 90% seen once. Sequencing input: PBMCs. These receptors all come from a woman younger than 30 in good health and CMV-seropositive. The CDR3 runs from the conserved cysteine through the conserved F or W. D genes are given only for firm matches. A clone size is listed for some rows: how often the clone was seen (once, few, many), or a class if it is expanded.

J gene | clone size | D gene | V gene | CDR3 DNA | CDR3 protein
TRBJ2-3 | NA | TRBD2 | TRBV12-5 | TGTGCTAGTGGTTTGGTAGTAGCGGGGAGCACAGATACGCAGTATTTT | CASGLVVAGSTDTQYF
TRBJ2-2 | NA | NA | TRBV7-3 | TGTGCCAGCAGCCCAGCGAATCGAGGGGAGCTGTTTTTT | CASSPANRGELFF
TRBJ2-2 | NA | TRBD2 | TRBV7-3 | TGTGCCAGCAGTCTTCCGGGACTAGGACTGGCCGGGGAGCTGTTTTTT | CASSLPGLGLAGELFF
TRBJ2-3 | NA | NA | TRBV5-1 | TGCGCCAGCAGCGGAGGCGGGGTAAGAGATACGCAGTATTTT | CASSGGGVRDTQYF
TRBJ1-6 | NA | TRBD1 | TRBV30 | TGTGCCTACACCGAGGGGCAGGGGGATTCACCCCTCCACTTT | CAYTEGQGDSPLHF
TRBJ1-2 | NA | TRBD1 | TRBV30 | TGTGCCTGGGAAACCGGGACAGGGGGTTTGGGCTACACCTTC | CAWETGTGGLGYTF
TRBJ2-7 | NA | NA | TRBV6-5 | TGTGCCAGCAGGCTCCGGGTCCCCTACGAGCAGTACTTC | CASRLRVPYEQYF
TRBJ2-3 | NA | TRBD2 | TRBV18 | TGTGCCAGCTCATCCACTAGCGGGGGGCAAGATACGCAGTATTTT | CASSSTSGGQDTQYF
TRBJ2-5 | few | TRBD2 | TRBV6-6 | TGTGCCAGCAGACCTAGCGGGGGGGTCGAGACCCAGTACTTC | CASRPSGGVETQYF
TRBJ1-5 | NA | TRBD1 | TRBV4-2 | TGTGCCAGCAGCCACGGACAGGGGGATAATCAGCCCCAGCATTTT | CASSHGQGDNQPQHF
TRBJ2-3 | NA | TRBD2 | TRBV2 | TGTGCCAGCGCGGCGGGGGGGTACACAGATACGCAGTATTTT | CASAAGGYTDTQYF
TRBJ1-1 | NA | NA | TRBV5-1 | TGCGCCAGCAGCTTGGGTGTCGCAGGGATGACTGAAGCTTTCTTT | CASSLGVAGMTEAFF
TRBJ2-4 | NA | NA | TRBV4-3 | TGCGCCAGCAGCCACCTCACCGGGGTAGAAGGAAACATTCAGTACTTC | CASSHLTGVEGNIQYF
TRBJ2-7 | NA | NA | TRBV27 | TGTGCCAGCAGTTTTTACGGTCGCGAGCAGTACTTC | CASSFYGREQYF
TRBJ1-3 | NA | TRBD1 | TRBV29-1 | TGCAGCGTAATGGGACAGGGGCTCGGAAACACCATATATTTT | CSVMGQGLGNTIYF
TRBJ2-3 | NA | TRBD2 | TRBV25-1 | TGTGCCAGCAGTGAAGGGGGGGGAGATACGCAGTATTTT | CASSEGGGDTQYF
TRBJ2-7 | NA | NA | TRBV5-4 | TGTGCCAGCACCTACGACCTCAGGGGGAGGGAGCAGTACTTC | CASTYDLRGREQYF
TRBJ1-2 | few | NA | TRBV7-2 | TGTGCCAGCAGCCCAGGACAGTTGGTGGGGTACACCTTC | CASSPGQLVGYTF
TRBJ1-1 | NA | NA | TRBV6-1 | TGTGCCAGCAGGCGGGGCCGAACGAACACTGAAGCTTTCTTT | CASRRGRTNTEAFF
TRBJ2-5 | NA | NA | TRBV7-2 | TGTGCCAGCAGCTTTTATGAGACCCAGTACTTC | CASSFYETQYF
TRBJ1-5 | NA | NA | TRBV18 | TGTGCCAGCTCACTTGCAGGGTTAAGCAATCAGCCCCAGCATTTT | CASSLAGLSNQPQHF
TRBJ1-1 | NA | NA | TRBV6-1 | TGTGCCAGCAGTGAAGCGCTCAGTATAGGGGTCGGTAAAGAAGCTTTCTTT | CASSEALSIGVGKEAFF
TRBJ2-3 | NA | TRBD1 | TRBV7-6 | TGTGCCAGCAGCTTAAGACAGGGTGGGGATACGCAGTATTTT | CASSLRQGGDTQYF
TRBJ2-7 | once | NA | TRBV7-9 | TGTGCCAGCAGCTCAGGGGCGAACTCCTACGAGCAGTACTTC | CASSSGANSYEQYF
TRBJ2-2 | NA | NA | TRBV19 | TGTGCCAGTAGTATTGACGGGAACATTGACACCGGGGAGCTGTTTTTT | CASSIDGNIDTGELFF
TRBJ2-2 | NA | NA | TRBV6-1 | TGTGCCAGCAGGGTAGTTACCGGGGAGCTGTTTTTT | CASRVVTGELFF
TRBJ1-1 | NA | NA | TRBV7-2 | TGTGCCAGCAGCTTAGCGGCCACTGAAGCTTTCTTT | CASSLAATEAFF
TRBJ2-1 | NA | NA | TRBV27 | TGTGCCAGCAGTTTATCGTCTACCCCCAATGAGCAGTTCTTC | CASSLSSTPNEQFF
TRBJ2-1 | NA | TRBD2 | TRBV2 | TGTGCCAGCAGAAAAAGCGGGGGGGCCGGACATGAGCAGTTCTTC | CASRKSGGAGHEQFF
TRBJ2-3 | NA | TRBD2 | TRBV6-1 | TGTGCCAGCAGTGAGGAGCGGGGGCGCACAGATACGCAGTATTTT | CASSEERGRTDTQYF
TRBJ1-1 | NA | NA | TRBV6-1 | TGTGCCACCCGGGGGTTCACTACTGAAGCTTTCTTT | CATRGFTTEAFF
TRBJ1-2 | NA | TRBD1 | TRBV19 | TGTGCCAGTAGCTTGACAGGGGAAGGGTATGGCTACACCTTC | CASSLTGEGYGYTF
TRBJ1-4 | NA | NA | TRBV19 | TGTGCCAGTAGTTGGGGGGGGCCCGGGGGTGAAAAACTGTTTTTT | CASSWGGPGGEKLFF
TRBJ2-4 | NA | NA | TRBV6-1 | TGTGCCAGCAGTGAATTTGGGGTTACGGGGTCTCAAAACATTCAGTACTTC | CASSEFGVTGSQNIQYF
TRBJ1-5 | NA | TRBD1 | TRBV18 | TGTGCCAGCTCCGGCGGATGGGACAGATCCAATCAGCCCCAGCATTTT | CASSGGWDRSNQPQHF
TRBJ1-2 | NA | NA | TRBV11-2 | TGTGCCAGCAGCTTTGTGGAGGGTTCGGTTGGCTACACCTTC | CASSFVEGSVGYTF
TRBJ2-1 | NA | NA | TRBV18 | TGTGCCAGCTCACCACTCCCGGGAGATTACAATGAGCAGTTCTTC | CASSPLPGDYNEQFF
TRBJ2-1 | NA | TRBD2 | TRBV7-9 | TGTGCCAGCAGATCGTCTAGCGGTCTCAATGAGCAGTTCTTC | CASRSSSGLNEQFF
TRBJ2-2 | few | TRBD2 | TRBV6-1 | TGTGCCACCGACGAACCGGGACTACGCACCGGGGAGCTGTTTTTT | CATDEPGLRTGELFF
TRBJ1-1 | once | NA | TRBV7-9 | TGTGCCAGCAGCCCTGTAGGGGGAATGAACACTGAAGCTTTCTTT | CASSPVGGMNTEAFF
TRBJ2-7 | NA | TRBD2 | TRBV14 | TGTGCCAGCAGCCAACAGACTAGCGAGGGCGAGCAGTACTTC | CASSQQTSEGEQYF
TRBJ1-1 | few | NA | TRBV29-1 | TGCAGCGTTGAAGGGAACGCCGGGACTGAAGCTTTCTTT | CSVEGNAGTEAFF
TRBJ2-5 | NA | TRBD2 | TRBV5-1 | TGCGCCAGCAGCTATAGCGGGGGGGCGGTAGAGACCCAGTACTTC | CASSYSGGAVETQYF
TRBJ2-1 | NA | TRBD1 | TRBV5-1 | TGCGCCAGCAGCTTAACAGACAGGGGGCCCGAATTAGGTGAGCAGTTCTTC | CASSLTDRGPELGEQFF
TRBJ2-3 | NA | NA | TRBV5-1 | TGCGCCAGCGGCGACTCCCTCGCCACTGGAATCTCGCAGTATTTT | CASGDSLATGISQYF
TRBJ2-5 | once | TRBD1 | TRBV5-1 | TGCGCCAGCAGCTTGGGGACAGGAGAAGAGACCCAGTACTTC | CASSLGTGEETQYF
TRBJ1-2 | NA | NA | TRBV4-2 | TGTGCCAGCAGCCAAGTGGTGTCCCGGGAGGGTGGCTACACCTTC | CASSQVVSREGGYTF
TRBJ2-5 | NA | TRBD2 | TRBV7-2 | TGTGCCAGCAGCTTAGCACTAGCGGGGGGGCAAGAGACCCAGTACTTC | CASSLALAGGQETQYF
TRBJ1-5 | NA | TRBD1 | TRBV9 | TGTGCCAGCAGCCCAGGGACAGGCCGAAGTCAGCCCCAGCATTTT | CASSPGTGRSQPQHF
TRBJ2-3 | NA | TRBD1 | TRBV9 | TGTGCCAGCACGGAAGGCGGGACAGGGGAGGGAGATACGCAGTATTTT | CASTEGGTGEGDTQYF
TRBJ2-1 | NA | TRBD2 | TRBV11-3 | TGTGCCAGCAGCTTAGCCCTCCGGCTAGCGGGGAGCAATGAGCAGTTCTTC | CASSLALRLAGSNEQFF
TRBJ1-5 | few | NA | TRBV5-8 | TGTGCCAGCAGCTTTAGCGGGGGCAATCAGCCCCAGCATTTT | CASSFSGGNQPQHF
TRBJ2-4 | NA | NA | TRBV7-9 | TGTGCCAGCAGCTTAGAAGGGGTGGCGACCAAAAACAGTCAGTACTTC | CASSLEGVATKNSQYF
TRBJ1-2 | NA | NA | TRBV28 | TGTGCCATTAAAAGGGGCCCACATGGCTACACCTTC | CAIKRGPHGYTF
TRBJ2-4 | NA | TRBD1 | TRBV4-3 | TGCGCCAGCAGCCAAACCGGGACAGGGAAAAACATTCAGTACTTC | CASSQTGTGKNIQYF